What follows are 30 T cell receptor beta chains derived from one specimen sequenced in a study of cytomegalovirus exposure and HLA in healthy donors. Some clones are missing from TCRdb's copy, which holds only in-frame ones; the method was immunoSEQ multiplex PCR. The table lists approximately 300,000 clones, roughly 85% of them singletons. Sequenced sample: PBMCs. These TCRs come from a woman in her late teens or twenties in good health and CMV-seronegative.

This chain links TRBV7-2 with TRBJ2-7; no reliable D call. Per the germline V gene, CDR1 is SGHTA and CDR2 is FQGNSA. Trimming pared 5 bases from V and 0 bases from J, leaving 11 bases between. The CDR3 is made up of 14 amino acids. In DNA form, the CDR3 reads TGTGCCAGCAGCCCTCGAGGTCTCTCCTACGAGCAGTACTTC. Protein product: CASSPRGLSYEQYF.

The chain is built from TRBV6-5 and TRBJ1-1; D is possibly TRBD1 (6 bases). CDR1 is MNHEY and CDR2 is SVGAGI in the germline V gene. This CDR3 contains 15 residues. Trimming left V 0 bases short and J 3 bases short, with 11 bases between. CDR3 sequence: CASSYSVRGDTEAFF. The CDR3 DNA follows: TGTGCCAGCAGTTACTCTGTCAGGGGCGACACTGAAGCTTTCTTT.

Here the CDR3 reads CASSVGRVDGYTF. The CDR3 DNA reads TGTGCCAGCAGCGTAGGCAGGGTCGATGGCTACACCTTC. The gene calls are TRBV9 and TRBJ1-2; D possibly corresponds to TRBD1 (5 bases). The CDR3 is 13 residues long. Germline lookup yields CDR1 SGDLS and CDR2 YYNGEE. Trimming removed 0 bases from V and 6 bases from J, with 9 bases in between.

This clone appeared once. The chain joins TRBV19 to TRBJ2-2; 7 bases line up with TRBD2. CDR1 LNHDA and CDR2 SQIVND come from the germline V gene (reference sequence). There are 13 residues in the CDR3. Trimming at V came to 5 bases and at J to 7 bases, leaving 4 bases not matched to a gene. This CDR3 reads CASSLGGSGELFF. CDR3 DNA: TGTGCCAGTAGTCTCGGCGGGAGCGGGGAGCTGTTTTTT.

This chain joins TRBV4-3 and TRBJ2-3; the match to TRBD1 covers 7 bases. The V and J ends lost 0 bases and 0 bases, in that order; junction bases with no gene match: 6. CDR1 and CDR2 (germline): LGHNA, YSLEER. This CDR3 spans 17 amino acids. The CDR3 loop is CASSQDGVQGSTDTQYF. CDR3 coding DNA: TGCGCCAGCAGCCAAGATGGGGTACAGGGGAGCACAGATACGCAGTATTTT.

The chain employs TRBV18 and TRBJ1-2, with 11 bases aligning to TRBD1. V was pared by 5 bases and J by 4 bases, with 12 bases of the junction left unmatched. Germline lookup yields CDR1 KGHSH and CDR2 LQKENI. This CDR3 region has 17 residues. CDR3 sequence (DNA): TGTGCCAGCTCAGGACCGGGACAGGGGGACATGGGCTATGGCTACACCTTC. Translating it yields CASSGPGQGDMGYGYTF.

J is TRBJ2-5 and V is TRBV5-4; TRBD2 aligns across 10 bases. The ends lost 4 bases at V and 5 bases at J; junction bases unmatched: 8. In germline, CDR1 is SGHNT, CDR2 YYREEE (reference sequence). The CDR3 contains 15 residues. The CDR3, as DNA: TGTGCCAGCAGCATGACTAGCGGGTTGGGTGAGACCCAGTACTTC. It codes for CASSMTSGLGETQYF.

This clone was observed once. The CDR3 loop reads CASRARLAGEFNEQFF. In DNA form, the CDR3 reads TGTGCCAGCAGGGCCCGACTAGCGGGAGAGTTCAATGAGCAGTTCTTC. The rearrangement uses TRBV27 and TRBJ2-1, with 12 positions matching TRBD2. The V gene's germline CDR1 is MNHEY and CDR2 SMNVEV (reference sequence). The CDR3 length is 16 residues. The J segment lost 6 bases and the V segment lost 6 bases, leaving 9 bases of the junction unmatched.

The rearrangement uses TRBV4-3 and TRBJ2-6; 7 positions match TRBD2. The CDR3 contains 21 residues. The trim removed 3 bases at V and 0 bases at J, leaving 17 bases unmatched. CDR1 is LGHNA, CDR2 YSLEER, per germline. CDR3 sequence (DNA): TGCGCCAGCAGCCATGGGGTTTGGGGGAGGGCCGATAGCTCTGGGGCCAACGTCCTGACTTTC. Translation gives CASSHGVWGRADSSGANVLTF.

The V gene is TRBV7-2, the J gene TRBJ2-2, with a weak D call TRBD2 (5 bases). V dropped 0 bases and J dropped 6 bases, with 8 bases sitting between them. Germline CDR1 SGHTA, CDR2 FQGNSA. The CDR3 is 14 amino acids. The CDR3 region has the DNA TGTGCCAGCAGCTTAGCAGGAGGTTCCGGGGAGCTGTTTTTT. This sequence encodes CASSLAGGSGELFF.

V is TRBV7-9 and J is TRBJ1-4; D might be TRBD1 (5 bases). The V end was cut by 10 bases, the J end by 7 bases, with 19 bases between. The length of the CDR3 is 14 residues. Germline lookup yields CDR1 SEHNR and CDR2 FQNEAQ (reference sequence). CDR3 nucleotides: TGTGCCACCAGACCACAGGACCCACCTGAAAAACTGTTTTTT. This codes for CATRPQDPPEKLFF.

This chain joins TRBV4-1 and TRBJ2-7, with D perhaps matching TRBD2 (5 bases). The CDR3 has 14 amino acids. With 4 bases removed from V and 0 bases from J, the gap between germline ends came to 10 bases. Germline V gene sequence: CDR1 MGHRA, CDR2 YSYEKL. CDR3 residues: CASSPPGDSYEQYF. In DNA form, the CDR3 reads TGCGCCAGCAGCCCGCCCGGGGACTCCTACGAGCAGTACTTC.

The genes are TRBV29-1 and TRBJ2-1; TRBD2 is a possible D gene (6 bases). The germline V and J ends were trimmed by 1 base and 2 bases, with 12 bases remaining between them. The length of the CDR3 is 15 residues. In germline, CDR1 is SQVTM, CDR2 ANQGSEA. The CDR3 DNA follows: TGCAGCGTTGAAGGGGACGGGAGACCCTACAATGAGCAGTTCTTC. It is translated as CSVEGDGRPYNEQFF.

The chain links TRBV28 to TRBJ2-5; the D gene is possibly TRBD1 (6 bases). The ends were cut back, 5 bases at V and 2 bases at J, with 18 bases in the middle. The CDR3 is 16 residues long. Per the germline V gene, CDR1 is MDHEN and CDR2 is SYDVKM. The CDR3 loop reads CASSPIGTNYQETQYF. The DNA of the CDR3 is TGTGCCAGCAGTCCCATAGGGACAAATTATCAAGAGACCCAGTACTTC. Supplemented by reference TRBV28 and TRBJ2-5, the full variable domain reads DVKVTQSSRYLVKRTGEKVFLECVQDMDHENMFWYRQDPGLGLRLIYFSYDVKMKEKGDIPEGYSVSREKKERFSLILESASTNQTSMYLCASSPIGTNYQETQYFGPGTRLLVL.

This clone was observed once. The chain employs TRBV11-2 and TRBJ2-1; TRBD1 might be the D (6 bases). V gave up 3 bases and J gave up 8 bases, with 17 bases separating them. This CDR3 has 15 amino acids. Germline V gene data show CDR1 as SGHAT and CDR2 as FQNNGV. CDR3 loop: CASSFPQGGFDEQFF. CDR3 coding DNA: TGTGCCAGCAGCTTCCCACAGGGTGGATTCGATGAGCAGTTCTTC.

The V call is TRBV5-1, the J call TRBJ2-1, with 12 bases aligning to TRBD1. J was trimmed by 8 bases and V by 4 bases; bases with no gene match: 10. The CDR3 loop spans 16 amino acids. Germline lookup yields CDR1 SGHRS and CDR2 YFSETQ. CDR3 region: CASSLAGTGGVDEQFF. The CDR3 region has the DNA TGCGCCAGCAGCCTGGCGGGGACAGGGGGCGTCGATGAGCAGTTCTTC.

This clone was detected many times. The chain has TRBV11-1 and TRBJ2-7, with TRBD2 as a possible D gene (6 bases). V was clipped by 5 bases and J by 6 bases, with 8 bases between them. There are 11 residues in the CDR3. Germline CDR1 reads SGHAT; CDR2 reads FQDESV (reference sequence). The CDR3 sequence is CASSLEGEQYF. The CDR3, as DNA: TGTGCCAGCAGCCTGGAGGGCGAGCAGTACTTC.

For the CDR3, the DNA is TGTGCCAGCAGCGGCCGGGACAGGGTGGATGGCTACACCTTC. This translates into CASSGRDRVDGYTF. This chain links TRBV9 with TRBJ1-2; 9 bases line up with TRBD1. CDR1 is SGDLS and CDR2 is YYNGEE in the germline V gene. The V gene end was trimmed by 3 bases and the J gene end by 6 bases; junction bases not matched to a gene: 6. The length of the CDR3 is 14 residues.

The chain employs TRBV28 and TRBJ2-7; 7 nucleotides match TRBD1. The germline V gene encodes CDR1 MDHEN and CDR2 SYDVKM. With 4 bases clipped from V and 2 bases from J, the junction kept 17 bases outside the gene matches. This CDR3 has 18 amino acids. This CDR3 is CASSSLITGTVGTYEQYF. The DNA of the CDR3 is TGTGCCAGCAGTTCCCTTATAACCGGGACAGTTGGGACCTACGAGCAGTACTTC.

V usage is TRBV9 and J usage is TRBJ2-7; D is uncertain. The CDR3 totals 15 residues. Germline V gene sequence: CDR1 SGDLS, CDR2 YYNGEE. The V end lost 0 bases, the J end lost 0 bases, and 10 bases lay between the germline ends. The CDR3 bases are TGTGCCAGCAGCGTAGGAGCTTCTAGCTCCTACGAGCAGTACTTC. Translating gives CASSVGASSSYEQYF.

This chain connects TRBV5-1 to TRBJ2-3, with 9 bases identical to TRBD1. CDR3 size: 16 residues. Germline CDR1 SGHRS, CDR2 YFSETQ. J lost 4 bases, V lost 1 base, and 7 bases had no gene match. In DNA, the CDR3 is TGCGCCAGCAGCTTGACCCGGGACAGGGTCCCAGATACGCAGTATTTT. Its protein product is CASSLTRDRVPDTQYF.

The chain uses TRBV7-2 and TRBJ2-7; the D is unclear. This CDR3 spans 13 amino acids. V shed 1 base and J shed 7 bases, with 11 bases lying between them. Germline CDR1 SGHTA, CDR2 FQGNSA. This CDR3 reads CASSLGQFTEQYF. The CDR3 nucleotides are TGTGCCAGCAGCTTAGGGCAGTTTACGGAGCAGTACTTC.

V and J are TRBV9 and TRBJ2-3, with TRBD1 matching over 8 bases. Germline V lookup: CDR1 SGDLS, CDR2 YYNGEE. The CDR3 consists of 16 residues. J gave up 1 base and V 4 bases, and 8 bases lay outside the gene matches. The CDR3 reads CASSPESGQGTDTQYF. CDR3 coding DNA: TGTGCCAGCAGCCCCGAGTCGGGACAGGGCACAGATACGCAGTATTTT.

The rearrangement uses TRBV7-3 and TRBJ2-1; the match to TRBD2 covers 8 bases. Germline V lookup: CDR1 SGHTA, CDR2 FQGTGA. This CDR3 has 13 amino acids. V lost 5 bases to trimming and J lost 15 bases; unmatched junction nucleotides: 12. The chain's CDR3 is CASSTKAGLAAFF. The CDR3 coding sequence is TGTGCCAGCAGCACTAAGGCAGGACTAGCCGCGTTCTTC.

The chain has TRBV27 and TRBJ2-1; tentative D call: TRBD2 (6 bases). From germline, CDR1 is MNHEY and CDR2 SMNVEV (reference sequence). Trimming took off 1 base at V and 3 bases at J, with 25 bases between the two ends. The CDR3 extends over 20 amino acids. The CDR3 DNA follows: TGTGCCAGCAGTTTATTTGGGGGGACTGATAAGAAATCGAGCTACAATGAGCAGTTCTTC. Encoded protein: CASSLFGGTDKKSSYNEQFF.

J is TRBJ2-1 and V is TRBV11-1; 10 nucleotides align to TRBD2. V dropped 3 bases and J dropped 3; count of bases not matched to a gene: 5. CDR1 and CDR2 (germline): SGHAT, FQDESV (reference sequence). This CDR3 is 16 amino acids long. The CDR3 sequence is CASSFEAGGVYNEQFF. The CDR3 nucleotides read TGTGCCAGCAGCTTTGAAGCGGGAGGGGTCTACAATGAGCAGTTCTTC.

The rearrangement joins TRBV6-5 to TRBJ1-2; D gene unclear. Germline V CDR1 and CDR2: MNHEY, SVGAGI. The V gene lost 0 bases and the J gene lost 1 base, with 3 bases spanning the gap. The CDR3 loop spans 13 amino acids. The CDR3 nucleotides are TGTGCCAGCAGTTACTCCAGTAACTATGGCTACACCTTC. It specifies CASSYSSNYGYTF.

This clone was counted only a few times. The gene calls are TRBV30 and TRBJ2-2; maybe TRBD2 (6 bases). The germline CDR1 and CDR2 sequences are GTSNPN and SVGIG (reference sequence). The CDR3 totals 15 residues. V lost 0 bases and J 7 bases, leaving 15 bases between the germline ends. CDR3 sequence reads: CAWSVRSSVNGELFF. CDR3 nucleotide sequence: TGTGCCTGGAGTGTCAGGTCTAGCGTAAACGGGGAGCTGTTTTTT.

The chain uses TRBV5-6 and TRBJ2-7; D is undetermined. V lost 0 bases, J lost 4 bases, and 8 bases lay in between. This CDR3 has 13 residues. Germline values: CDR1 SGHDT, CDR2 YYEEEE. The CDR3 nucleotides read TGTGCCAGCAGCTTGGGACATGGTTACGAGCAGTACTTC. Translation gives CASSLGHGYEQYF.

The rearrangement links TRBV7-3 to TRBJ2-2; D perhaps matches TRBD2 (7 bases). The CDR3 totals 16 residues. The V end was cut by 10 bases, the J end by 0 bases, with 18 bases between. CDR1 is SGHTA and CDR2 is FQGTGA in the germline V gene. The CDR3 DNA reads TGTGCCACAGCCTCGCGCGGGGGCACGAACACCGGGGAGCTGTTTTTT. It is translated as CATASRGGTNTGELFF.